This TCR beta chain was sequenced for a study of CD8+CD57+ T cells in acquired aplastic anemia. The trim removed 3 bases at V and 11 bases at J, leaving 12 bases unmatched. Germline lookup yields CDR1 SGDLS and CDR2 YYNGEE. The CDR3 spans 15 residues. CDR3 and TCR beta VDJ profiling relied on a genomic DNA template. A single record per CDR3 protein comes from TCRdb applying MiXCR to the reads. The sample has around 190,000 distinct CDR3 sequences; roughly half are singletons. The table lists this clonotype with a few counts. Material: sorted CD4+, CD8+, or CD8+CD57+ T cells (not recorded which) from PBMCs. The sequence was collected from a human donor in good health, serving as a control. The V call is TRBV9, the J call TRBJ2-3; 10 positions agree with TRBD1. The CDR3 loop reads CASSAGQGKVNEQYF. DNA of the CDR3: TGTGCCAGCAGCGCGGGACAGGGGAAGGTCAATGAGCAGTATTTT.